This passage covers 15 T cell receptor beta chains from one sample sequenced in a study of cytomegalovirus exposure and HLA in healthy donors. Primers: 60 Vbeta forward and 13 Jbeta reverse. Profiled with immunoSEQ multiplex PCR; TCRdb holds only in-frame clones, not every one. The table records over 110,000 clones, roughly three quarters of them present only once. Sequencing input: PBMCs. The source is a female donor in good health and CMV-seronegative.

V and J are TRBV9 and TRBJ2-1; 9 bases fit TRBD2. With 0 bases clipped from V and 9 bases from J, the junction kept 10 bases outside the gene matches. Per the germline V gene, CDR1 is SGDLS and CDR2 is YYNGEE. This CDR3 is 16 amino acids long. The CDR3: CASSVGVGGGAGEQFF. CDR3 in DNA: TGTGCCAGCAGCGTAGGGGTAGGCGGGGGGGCAGGTGAGCAGTTCTTC.

The genes are TRBV11-2 and TRBJ2-7; 8 bases line up with TRBD1. This CDR3 contains 13 residues. With V trimmed by 9 bases and J by 0 bases, 4 bases remained unmatched. Germline CDR1 reads SGHAT; CDR2 reads FQNNGV. CDR3 loop: CASRTGSSYEQYF. Written as DNA, the CDR3 is TGTGCCAGTCGGACAGGGAGCTCCTACGAGCAGTACTTC. Looking up the rest from reference TRBV11-2 and TRBJ2-7 gives the full variable domain: EAGVAQSPRYKIIEKRQSVAFWCNPISGHATLYWYQQILGQGPKLLIQFQNNGVVDDSQLPKDRFSAERLKGVDSTLKIQPAKLEDSAVYLCASRTGSSYEQYFGPGTRLTVT.

The sample holds a few counts of this clone. The chain uses TRBV19 and TRBJ2-7, with TRBD1 matching over 8 bases. The CDR3 totals 14 residues. V lost 5 bases, J lost 5 bases, and 8 bases stayed unmatched. Germline V lookup: CDR1 LNHDA, CDR2 SQIVND (reference sequence). The CDR3 DNA reads TGTGCCAGTAGTTCGGACAGGGTAAGCCACGAGCAGTACTTC. This sequence encodes CASSSDRVSHEQYF.

The chain recombines TRBV5-1 with TRBJ2-5; 11 bases align to TRBD2. Trimming took 0 bases from V and 2 from J; bases not matched to a gene: 3. This CDR3 has 16 amino acids. Germline CDR1 is SGHRS and CDR2 is YFSETQ. The CDR3 region is CASSLVTSGGQETQYF. The CDR3 coding sequence is TGCGCCAGCAGCTTGGTAACTAGCGGGGGACAAGAGACCCAGTACTTC. Complete variable domain (other parts from reference TRBV5-1 and TRBJ2-5): KAGVTQTPRYLIKTRGQQVTLSCSPISGHRSVSWYQQTPGQGLQFLFEYFSETQRNKGNFPGRFSGRQFSNSRSEMNVSTLELGDSALYLCASSLVTSGGQETQYFGPGTRLLVL.

This chain joins TRBV6-1 and TRBJ1-2, with 8 bases matching TRBD1. CDR1 is MNHNS, CDR2 SASEGT, per germline. The CDR3 is 14 residues long. J lost 8 bases, V lost 6 bases, and 11 bases had no gene match. CDR3 region: CASRGQGEVGGYTF. CDR3 DNA sequence: TGTGCCAGCAGAGGACAGGGTGAGGTAGGAGGCTACACCTTC.

The V and J genes are TRBV11-3 and TRBJ1-4, with 8 bases identical to TRBD1. With V trimmed by 5 bases and J by 7 bases, 9 bases remained unmatched. The CDR3 spans 15 residues. Germline CDR1 is SGHNT and CDR2 is YENEEA. The CDR3 nucleotides are TGTGCCAGCAGCGCCACAGGGGGAAATTTTGAAAAACTGTTTTTT. Its protein product is CASSATGGNFEKLFF.

The chain couples TRBV11-3 to TRBJ2-1; 9 positions match TRBD1. This CDR3 region has 12 residues. Germline CDR1 and CDR2: SGHNT and YENEEA. The junction had 0 bases not matched to a gene; V was cut back by 8 bases and J by 4 bases. The chain's CDR3 is CASGTGYNEQFF. DNA of the CDR3: TGTGCCAGCGGGACAGGGTACAATGAGCAGTTCTTC.

The chain combines TRBV18 with TRBJ1-5; maybe TRBD1 (5 bases). The CDR3 covers 14 residues. Trimming removed 5 bases at V and 11 bases at J, with 19 bases between. Germline V lookup: CDR1 KGHSH, CDR2 LQKENI. This CDR3 is CASSSGAAEGSQHF. CDR3 nucleotide sequence: TGTGCCAGCTCATCTGGGGCTGCTGAAGGGTCCCAGCATTTT.

The J gene is TRBJ1-6, the V gene TRBV9; 7 bases line up with TRBD1. The germline CDR1 and CDR2 sequences are SGDLS and YYNGEE. This CDR3 contains 14 residues. Germline trimming cut 0 bases from V and 9 bases from J; bases unmatched to any gene: 3. The CDR3 spells CASSVGQGGSPLHF. In DNA, the CDR3 is TGTGCCAGCAGCGTAGGACAGGGAGGTTCACCCCTCCACTTT.

This clone was picked up one time. V is TRBV7-9 and J is TRBJ2-7; perhaps TRBD1 as D (5 bases). The CDR3 contains 15 residues. Trimming left V 2 bases short and J 2 bases short, with 13 bases between. Looked up from germline, CDR1 is SEHNR and CDR2 is FQNEAQ (reference sequence). The CDR3, as DNA: TGTGCCAGCAGCTTAATCGGAACAGGAGCCTACGAGCAGTACTTC. Protein sequence: CASSLIGTGAYEQYF.

This chain joins TRBV19 and TRBJ1-5; tentative D call: TRBD1 (5 bases). The V end was cut by 10 bases, the J end by 2 bases, with 18 bases between. Germline V gene lookup returns CDR1 LNHDA and CDR2 SQIVND (reference sequence). CDR3 length: 15 residues. CDR3: CATPLGGYCNQPQHF. CDR3 in DNA: TGTGCCACCCCCCTGGGGGGGTATTGCAATCAGCCCCAGCATTTT. Full variable domain (outside the CDR3, taken from reference TRBV19 and TRBJ1-5): DGGITQSPKYLFRKEGQNVTLSCEQNLNHDAMYWYRQDPGQGLRLIYYSQIVNDFQKGDIAEGYSVSREKKESFPLTVTSAQKNPTAFYLCATPLGGYCNQPQHFGDGTRLSIL.

The rearrangement links TRBV11-2 to TRBJ2-5, with 12 bases aligning to TRBD2. The J call may be incorrect, as the DNA end agrees better with TRBJ2-7. CDR1 and CDR2 (germline): SGHAT, FQNNGV. The CDR3 is 15 residues long. CDR3 sequence reads: CASSLLAGGPYEQYF. In DNA form, the CDR3 reads TGTGCCAGCAGCTTACTAGCGGGAGGGCCGTACGAGCAGTACTTC.

The CDR3 sequence is CASSRGTGSNQPQHF. The CDR3 DNA is TGTGCCAGCAGCCGGGGGACAGGAAGCAATCAGCCCCAGCATTTT. This chain uses TRBV14 with TRBJ1-5, with 8 nucleotides matching TRBD1. This CDR3 has 15 amino acids. Germline lookup yields CDR1 SGHDN and CDR2 FVKESK. The J segment lost 1 base and the V segment lost 4 bases, leaving 3 bases of the junction unmatched.

This clone came up once. The rearrangement joins TRBV27 to TRBJ2-7; tentative D call: TRBD1 (6 bases). There are 14 residues in the CDR3. The ends were cut back, 5 bases at V and 2 bases at J, with 13 bases in the middle. Per germline, CDR1 MNHEY and CDR2 SMNVEV (reference sequence). The CDR3: CASSIRTDPYEQYF. The CDR3 DNA is TGTGCCAGCAGTATTAGGACAGATCCCTACGAGCAGTACTTC.

This clone was counted a single time. One end of the junction varies from germline; a read error may be responsible. The chain links TRBV27 to TRBJ2-7; 10 nucleotides align to TRBD1. The CDR3 runs 16 residues. From germline, CDR1 is MNHEY and CDR2 SMNVEV (reference sequence). The CDR3, as DNA: TGTGCCAGCAGTTCCCGACAGGGGGCGGACTCCCACGAGCAGTACTTC. The encoded protein is CASSSRQGADSHEQYF.